This T cell receptor (beta chain) was identified during a study of OX40 agonist ivuxolimab in advanced cancers. As for the study in general: Dose-escalation patients' cancers were hepatocellular carcinoma, melanoma, renal cell or head and neck cancer.

The V gene end was trimmed by 5 bases and the J gene end by 5 bases; junction bases not matched to a gene: 8. CDR3 length: 15 residues. Germline V gene lookup returns CDR1 SGHVS and CDR2 FQNEAQ. Sequenced by immunoSEQ multiplex PCR; TCRdb stores in-frame clones only, minus some. The table shows around 63,000 clones, with roughly 89% occurring only once. The sequence was collected from an adult with an advanced solid tumor such as melanoma, head and neck, liver or kidney cancer. The source material was CD4+ or CD8+ T cells sorted from blood, sampled in a trial of the OX40 agonist ivuxolimab. V usage is TRBV7-8 and J usage is TRBJ1-5; TRBD1 matches 8 bases. For the CDR3, the DNA is TGTGCCAGCAGCACAGACAGGGGAAGGGATCAGCCCCAGCATTTT. Its translation is CASSTDRGRDQPQHF.